What follows are 10 T cell receptor beta chains derived from one specimen sequenced in a study of T cell responses to AZD1222 COVID-19 vaccine. The data were produced by immunoSEQ multiplex PCR, yet TCRdb's version contains in-frame clones alone and is incomplete. The sample has about 99,000 clones, over 75% seen once; the top ten hold 20% to 25%. The sample here was peripheral blood, taken on day 0 of AZD1222 vaccination. All receptors derive from an adult in good health.

This sequence joins TRBV27 and TRBJ2-5; 7 bases are shared with TRBD2. The CDR3 is 15 amino acids. The germline V gene encodes CDR1 MNHEY and CDR2 SMNVEV (reference sequence). V lost 2 bases, J lost 4 bases, and 7 bases stayed unmatched. This CDR3 reads CASSLNLGEGETQYF. Written as DNA, the CDR3 is TGTGCCAGCAGTTTAAACCTGGGGGAGGGAGAGACCCAGTACTTC.

The genes are TRBV6-4 and TRBJ1-2; D possibly corresponds to TRBD1 (5 bases). CDR1 and CDR2 (germline): MRHNA, SNTAGT. The CDR3 is 15 residues long. V dropped 0 bases and J dropped 8 bases, with 16 bases sitting between them. The CDR3 region has the DNA TGTGCCAGCAGTGACTCTCCGGGACCTCTGTGGGGCTACACCTTC. It is translated as CASSDSPGPLWGYTF.

The sample holds one count of this clone. V usage is TRBV6-1 and J usage is TRBJ1-5; TRBD1 might be the D (5 bases). The germline V gene encodes CDR1 MNHNS and CDR2 SASEGT. Trimming pared 2 bases from V and 6 bases from J, leaving 17 bases between. This CDR3 contains 16 residues. The CDR3 loop reads CASSESVWDEIQPQHF. Here the CDR3 DNA reads TGTGCCAGCAGTGAATCGGTCTGGGACGAGATTCAGCCCCAGCATTTT.

The chain carries TRBV27 and TRBJ2-1, with D perhaps matching TRBD2 (5 bases). CDR1 MNHEY and CDR2 SMNVEV come from the germline V gene (reference sequence). V lost 5 bases and J lost 7, with 9 bases in between. This CDR3 spans 12 amino acids. The CDR3 DNA sequence: TGTGCCAGCAGTCCCGGGGTGAATGAGCAGTTCTTC. It encodes CASSPGVNEQFF.

The chain carries TRBV25-1 and TRBJ2-1; TRBD2 aligns across 10 bases. Trimming removed 2 bases from V and 7 bases from J; junction bases left unmatched: 8. The CDR3 is 16 residues long. Germline loops: CDR1 MGHDK, CDR2 SYGVNS. CDR3 in amino acids: CASSEQSGLAANEQFF. The DNA for the CDR3 is TGTGCCAGCAGTGAACAATCAGGACTAGCGGCAAATGAGCAGTTCTTC.

The chain joins TRBV28 to TRBJ1-3; 8 nucleotides line up with TRBD1. Germline V CDR1 and CDR2: MDHEN, SYDVKM. This CDR3 is 15 amino acids long. With V trimmed by 3 bases and J by 3 bases, 4 bases remained unmatched. The CDR3 spells CASSLDRAHGNTIYF. CDR3 nucleotide sequence: TGTGCCAGCAGTTTGGACAGGGCGCATGGAAACACCATATATTTT. Full variable domain (remainder filled in from reference TRBV28 and TRBJ1-3): DVKVTQSSRYLVKRTGEKVFLECVQDMDHENMFWYRQDPGLGLRLIYFSYDVKMKEKGDIPEGYSVSREKKERFSLILESASTNQTSMYLCASSLDRAHGNTIYFGEGSWLTVV.

On this clone: One end of the junction is discordant with germline, which a read error may explain. The DNA of the CDR3 is TGTGCCAGTAGTATAGATCTCGAGTTGGGGGACCGCTACCCCCCTTTTTATTTC. Encoded protein: CASSIDLELGDRYPPFYF. The chain combines TRBV19 with TRBJ2-7, with D perhaps TRBD1 or TRBD2 (5 bases each). Germline CDR1 and CDR2: LNHDA and SQIVND (reference sequence). This CDR3 has 18 amino acids.

The chain carries TRBV4-2 and TRBJ2-3; no firm D call. The germline V and J ends were trimmed by 2 bases and 0 bases, with 6 bases remaining between them. Germline lookup yields CDR1 LGHNA and CDR2 YNFKEQ. This CDR3 contains 14 residues. CDR3 loop: CASSQPTSTDTQYF. The CDR3 DNA sequence: TGTGCCAGCAGCCAACCCACTAGCACAGATACGCAGTATTTT.

In its sample, this clone was seen a few times. The rearrangement uses TRBV28 and TRBJ1-2; 10 nucleotides line up with TRBD1. With 4 bases clipped from V and 5 bases from J, the junction kept 7 bases outside the gene matches. CDR1 is MDHEN and CDR2 is SYDVKM in the germline V gene. The CDR3 sequence is 15 residues long. The CDR3 spells CASSSPTGGIYGYTF. CDR3 sequence (DNA): TGTGCCAGCAGTTCCCCGACAGGGGGCATATATGGCTACACCTTC.

V gene TRBV4-3 combines with J gene TRBJ2-7; D may be TRBD1 (6 bases). This CDR3 comprises 15 residues. CDR1 is LGHNA and CDR2 is YSLEER in the germline V gene. V was clipped by 0 bases and J by 5 bases, with 14 bases between them. CDR3 sequence (DNA): TGCGCCAGCAGCCAAGATGGTCAGGGGCCGGACGAGCAGTACTTC. Its protein product is CASSQDGQGPDEQYF.